A selection of T cell receptor beta chains follows, all from one sample in a study of T-cell memory formation after mild COVID-19. In TCRdb, the 5' RACE reads were re-called with MiXCR into one record per CDR3 protein. The sample holds about 540,000 distinct CDR3 sequences, 20% seen once. The sequenced material came from PBMCs or a T cell subset sorted from them (not recorded which). The source of these receptors is an adult woman who had mild COVID-19 (a few samples of this study predate the infection). Cell type and time point are not known. Each CDR3 is given with its conserved first and last residue. The D gene is left open where the match is weak. Expanded clones are given a class, and other clones once, few, many or no size at all.

clone_size	cdr3_length	v_call	j_call	d_call	cdr3_aa	cdr3_nt
NA	13	TRBV20-1	TRBJ2-5	TRBD2	CSRGRTGGETQYF	TGCAGTCGCGGGAGAACCGGAGGAGAGACCCAGTACTTC
NA	14	TRBV6-2/TRBV6-3	TRBJ2-3	NA	CASSFSGSDDTQYF	TGTGCCAGCAGTTTTTCGGGATCGGACGATACGCAGTATTTT
few	17	TRBV7-3	TRBJ2-1	NA	CASSLWSGEITLDEQFF	TGTGCCAGCAGCTTATGGTCAGGGGAGATTACCCTCGATGAGCAGTTCTTC
NA	14	TRBV5-1	TRBJ2-1	TRBD2	CASSTWREGHEQFF	TGCGCCAGCAGCACGTGGCGGGAGGGCCATGAGCAGTTCTTC
NA	15	TRBV18	TRBJ2-7	TRBD1	CASSPNGQGSNEQYF	TGTGCCAGCTCACCTAACGGACAGGGGAGTAACGAGCAGTACTTC
NA	18	TRBV12-3/TRBV12-4	TRBJ1-4	NA	CASSLARGGSATNEKLFF	TGTGCCAGCAGTTTAGCGCGTGGAGGTTCTGCAACTAATGAAAAACTGTTTTTT
NA	13	TRBV12-3/TRBV12-4	TRBJ2-1	NA	CASSVQGWNEQFF	TGTGCCAGCAGTGTACAGGGTTGGAATGAGCAGTTCTTC
many	16	TRBV4-2	TRBJ2-1	TRBD2	CASSHVGTSAHNEQFF	TGTGCCAGCAGCCACGTCGGGACTAGCGCCCACAATGAGCAGTTCTTC
few	13	TRBV27	TRBJ2-1	TRBD2	CASSLSGRDEQFF	TGTGCCAGCAGTTTATCAGGGAGGGATGAGCAGTTCTTC
many	12	TRBV3-1	TRBJ2-1	TRBD2	CASSGLAGEQFF	TGTGCCAGCAGCGGACTAGCGGGTGAGCAGTTCTTC
many	11	TRBV9	TRBJ2-1	NA	CASSGNNEQFF	TGTGCCAGCTCTGGTAACAATGAGCAGTTCTTC
few	15	TRBV9	TRBJ2-3	TRBD1	CASSVAGGVTDTQYF	TGTGCCAGCAGCGTAGCAGGGGGCGTCACAGATACGCAGTATTTT
NA	16	TRBV4-3	TRBJ1-3	NA	CASSQDEGQGWDTIYF	TGCGCCAGCAGCCAAGATGAGGGGCAGGGATGGGACACCATATATTTT
NA	15	TRBV7-3	TRBJ1-3	NA	CASSLRQGSGNTIYF	TGTGCCAGCAGCCTCAGGCAGGGCTCTGGAAACACCATATATTTT
few	13	TRBV5-1	TRBJ1-1	NA	CASSLERRTEAFF	TGCGCCAGCAGTCTTGAACGGAGAACTGAAGCTTTCTTT
NA	16	TRBV6-6	TRBJ2-4	NA	CASRPSQTGNKNIQYF	TGTGCCAGCCGACCTAGCCAGACAGGAAACAAAAACATTCAGTACTTC
few	15	TRBV5-1	TRBJ2-3	NA	CASSLMSGSTDTQYF	TGCGCCAGCAGCTTGATGTCAGGCTCCACAGATACGCAGTATTTT
NA	14	TRBV14	TRBJ2-7	NA	CASSHGGFSYEQYF	TGTGCCAGCAGCCATGGCGGGTTCTCCTACGAGCAGTACTTC
NA	12	TRBV7-2	TRBJ2-1	TRBD2	CAIQLADNEQFF	TGTGCCATCCAACTAGCGGACAATGAGCAGTTCTTC
few	12	TRBV5-1	TRBJ2-5	NA	CASSRRQETQYF	TGCGCCAGCAGCCGACGGCAAGAGACCCAGTACTTC
NA	17	TRBV5-1	TRBJ2-3	TRBD2	CASSLVPLAGGSDTQYF	TGCGCCAGCAGCTTGGTTCCACTAGCGGGGGGTTCAGATACGCAGTATTTT
many	14	TRBV28	TRBJ2-7	TRBD1	CASSLTGGSYEQYF	TGTGCCAGCAGCTTGACAGGGGGCTCCTACGAGCAGTACTTC
NA	15	TRBV7-3	TRBJ2-7	TRBD1	CASSQAPGTGHEQYF	TGTGCCAGCAGCCAAGCGCCCGGGACAGGGCACGAGCAGTACTTC
NA	16	TRBV12-3/TRBV12-4	TRBJ2-5	TRBD2	CASSLARGLAGETQYF	TGTGCCAGCAGTTTAGCGCGGGGACTAGCTGGTGAGACCCAGTACTTC
NA	15	TRBV5-1	TRBJ1-2	NA	CASSYYRESNYGYTF	TGCGCCAGCAGCTATTACAGGGAGAGTAACTATGGCTACACCTTC
NA	16	TRBV18	TRBJ1-3	NA	CASSPFGGNSGNTIYF	TGTGCCAGCTCACCATTCGGGGGCAACTCTGGAAACACCATATATTTT
NA	13	TRBV7-9	TRBJ2-7	NA	CASSRESVYEQYF	TGTGCCAGCAGCCGCGAGTCCGTTTACGAGCAGTACTTC
few	19	TRBV6-5	TRBJ2-3	NA	CASSYGRGSSWDSTDTQYF	TGTGCCAGCAGTTACGGTCGAGGATCCAGCTGGGATAGCACAGATACGCAGTATTTT
few	15	TRBV7-7	TRBJ2-1	TRBD2	CASSRGLVSYNEQFF	TGTGCCAGCAGCCGGGGACTAGTCTCCTACAATGAGCAGTTCTTC
few	14	TRBV12-3/TRBV12-4	TRBJ1-4	NA	CASSLHQAYEKLFF	TGTGCCAGCAGTTTGCACCAGGCATACGAAAAACTGTTTTTT
few	13	TRBV5-1	TRBJ2-7	NA	CASSAVRSYEQYF	TGCGCCAGCAGCGCCGTACGATCCTACGAGCAGTACTTC
NA	11	TRBV19	TRBJ2-7	NA	CASSCYYEQYF	TGTGCCAGTAGCTGTTACTACGAGCAGTACTTC
NA	15	TRBV24-1	TRBJ2-1	NA	CATSDWRSSYNEQFF	TGTGCCACCAGTGATTGGCGGAGCTCCTACAATGAGCAGTTCTTC
NA	17	TRBV7-9	TRBJ1-4	NA	CASSLGSLGATNEKLFF	TGTGCCAGCAGCTTAGGGAGCCTCGGTGCAACTAATGAAAAACTGTTTTTT
NA	18	TRBV6-6	TRBJ1-1	TRBD1	CASSQPGTGESDNTEAFF	TGTGCCAGCAGTCAGCCCGGGACAGGGGAATCAGATAACACTGAAGCTTTCTTT
few	14	TRBV7-9	TRBJ2-7	NA	CASSPGIAGDEQYF	TGTGCCAGCAGCCCAGGGATTGCGGGCGACGAGCAGTACTTC
NA	14	TRBV6-6	TRBJ2-5	NA	CASRGGARGETQYF	TGTGCCAGCAGGGGCGGGGCCAGGGGAGAGACCCAGTACTTC
NA	14	TRBV11-2	TRBJ2-7	NA	CASSLGVLSNEQYF	TGTGCCAGCAGCTTAGGGGTCCTCTCGAACGAGCAGTACTTC
NA	16	TRBV19	TRBJ2-5	TRBD1	CASSIVFRTGQETQYF	TGTGCCAGTAGTATAGTGTTCCGGACAGGCCAAGAGACCCAGTACTTC
many	19	TRBV20-1	TRBJ2-1	TRBD2	CSASPMGTSGRSSYNEQFF	TGCAGTGCTAGTCCCATGGGGACTAGCGGGAGGAGTTCCTACAATGAGCAGTTCTTC
few	16	TRBV2	TRBJ2-1	TRBD2	CASSEDLGLAGDEQFF	TGTGCCAGCAGTGAAGACTTGGGACTAGCGGGTGATGAGCAGTTCTTC
NA	15	TRBV7-9	TRBJ1-1	TRBD1	CASSEWTGANTEAFF	TGTGCCAGCAGCGAATGGACAGGGGCGAACACTGAAGCTTTCTTT
NA	14	TRBV20-1	TRBJ2-1	TRBD2	CSAGTSGRGGEQFF	TGCAGTGCTGGGACTAGCGGGAGAGGGGGTGAGCAGTTCTTC
NA	17	TRBV7-9	TRBJ2-3	TRBD1	CASRPSPGQQSTDTQYF	TGTGCCAGCAGGCCCAGCCCGGGACAGCAAAGCACAGATACGCAGTATTTT
few	15	TRBV9	TRBJ2-3	TRBD2	CASSDGGVSTDTQYF	TGTGCCAGCAGCGACGGGGGGGTCAGCACAGATACGCAGTATTTT
few	14	TRBV6-1	TRBJ2-7	TRBD2	CASMSSGKSYEQYF	TGTGCCAGCATGAGTAGCGGGAAGTCCTACGAGCAGTACTTC
NA	13	TRBV7-9	TRBJ1-5	NA	CASSPEGYQPQHF	TGTGCCAGCAGCCCGGAAGGGTATCAGCCCCAGCATTTT
NA	14	TRBV12-3/TRBV12-4	TRBJ1-1	NA	CASSPSLGSTEAFF	TGTGCCAGCAGTCCGTCTCTTGGGAGCACTGAAGCTTTCTTT
few	14	TRBV24-1	TRBJ2-5	NA	CATSDFTYSGTQYF	TGTGCCACCAGTGATTTTACCTACTCGGGGACCCAGTACTTC
NA	12	TRBV18	TRBJ2-5	NA	CASSEEGETQYF	TGTGCCAGCTCGGAGGAGGGGGAGACCCAGTACTTC
few	11	TRBV29-1	TRBJ2-7	NA	CSVEGTAEQYF	TGCAGCGTTGAAGGGACAGCCGAGCAGTACTTC
NA	14	TRBV11-1	TRBJ2-2	NA	CASSLGQGSGELFF	TGTGCCAGCAGCTTAGGGCAGGGATCCGGGGAGCTGTTTTTT
few	14	TRBV3-1	TRBJ2-5	TRBD2	CASSQSSGKETQYF	TGTGCCAGCAGCCAGTCTAGCGGTAAAGAGACCCAGTACTTC
NA	15	TRBV7-9	TRBJ2-5	TRBD1	CASSSMTGHHETQYF	TGTGCCAGCAGCTCTATGACAGGGCACCACGAGACCCAGTACTTC
NA	14	TRBV5-1	TRBJ2-1	NA	CASSQYFSYNEQFF	TGCGCCAGCAGCCAATATTTCTCCTACAATGAGCAGTTCTTC
few	19	TRBV5-4	TRBJ2-1	NA	CASSSDLTSTSLRYNEQFF	TGTGCCAGCAGCTCAGACTTAACTAGTACCTCCTTAAGATACAATGAGCAGTTCTTC
few	14	TRBV2	TRBJ2-3	NA	CASSEGLSTDTQYF	TGTGCCAGCAGTGAAGGCCTAAGCACAGATACGCAGTATTTT
many	15	TRBV7-9	TRBJ2-5	TRBD2	CASSPGLAGGETQYF	TGTGCCAGCAGCCCGGGACTAGCGGGAGGCGAGACCCAGTACTTC